This T cell receptor beta chain was profiled in a study of blood T cell repertoires in COVID-19. Participants were aged about 18 to 100 years from around 26 US areas. The method was immunoSEQ multiplex PCR; TCRdb's version includes in-frame clones alone and lacks a portion of them. Among hundreds of thousands of clones listed, more than 80% were seen once. V lost 0 bases and J 4 bases, leaving 4 bases between the germline ends. In germline, CDR1 is MNHEY, CDR2 SMNVEV (reference sequence). The CDR3 length is 13 residues. This receptor was identified in a man aged 30-40 years who had recovered from COVID-19. The sequenced sample was PBMCs or T cells enriched from blood (not recorded which). The V gene is TRBV27, the J gene TRBJ1-5; no firm D call. The CDR3: CASSLSHNQPQHF. The DNA for the CDR3 is TGTGCCAGCAGTTTATCCCATAATCAGCCCCAGCATTTT.